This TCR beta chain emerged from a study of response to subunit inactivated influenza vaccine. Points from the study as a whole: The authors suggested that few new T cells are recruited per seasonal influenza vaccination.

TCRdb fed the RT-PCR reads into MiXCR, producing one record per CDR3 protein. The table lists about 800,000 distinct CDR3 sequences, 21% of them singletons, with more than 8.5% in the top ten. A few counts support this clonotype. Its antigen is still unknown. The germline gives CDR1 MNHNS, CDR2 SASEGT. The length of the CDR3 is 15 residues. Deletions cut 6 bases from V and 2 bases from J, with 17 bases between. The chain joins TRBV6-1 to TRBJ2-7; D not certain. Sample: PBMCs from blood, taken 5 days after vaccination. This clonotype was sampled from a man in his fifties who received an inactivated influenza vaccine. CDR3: CASRIPRASTYEQYF. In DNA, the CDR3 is TGTGCCAGCAGAATACCCCGGGCAAGCACCTACGAGCAGTACTTC.